A single sample gave rise to the 17 T cell receptor beta chains below, sequenced in a study of patients and donors after allogeneic stem cell transplantation. From the RT-PCR reads, TCRdb called clonotypes with MiXCR, one entry per CDR3 protein. The sample contains about 230,000 distinct CDR3 sequences, approximately 14% of which appear only once. Sequencing used blood, either unsorted or a sorted T cell fraction (not recorded which). The receptors were sampled from a human donor who was either an allogeneic HSCT recipient or a stem cell or donor lymphocyte infusion donor (not recorded which). It is not recorded whose cells these are; they may come from a transplant donor.

This clonotype was found many times. The chain combines TRBV5-1 with TRBJ2-3; D call uncertain. Germline V gene data show CDR1 as SGHRS and CDR2 as YFSETQ. The CDR3 sequence is 13 residues long. Trimming shortened V by 4 bases and J by 1 base, and 7 bases separated the two germline ends. The CDR3 here is CASSAPGTDTQYF. In DNA form, the CDR3 reads TGCGCCAGCAGCGCCCCAGGCACAGATACGCAGTATTTT. Combining the CDR3 with reference TRBV5-1 and TRBJ2-3 gives the whole variable domain KAGVTQTPRYLIKTRGQQVTLSCSPISGHRSVSWYQQTPGQGLQFLFEYFSETQRNKGNFPGRFSGRQFSNSRSEMNVSTLELGDSALYLCASSAPGTDTQYFGPGTRLTVL.

This clonotype was counted between two and nine times. The chain links TRBV20-1 to TRBJ2-2; 12 bases fit TRBD2. Germline CDR1 is DFQATT and CDR2 is SNEGSKA (reference sequence). V lost 5 bases, J lost 5 bases, and 9 bases stayed unmatched. The CDR3 is made up of 16 amino acids. CDR3 nucleotide sequence: TGCAGTGCTCTGTCTAGCGGGAGGGTACGGACCGGGGAGCTGTTTTTT. This gives the protein CSALSSGRVRTGELFF.

This clonotype was picked up a small number of times. The chain has TRBV6-5 and TRBJ2-3, with D uncertain. V lost 0 bases, J lost 1 base, and 14 bases lay in between. The CDR3 consists of 17 residues. CDR1 is MNHEY and CDR2 is SVGAGI in the germline V gene. The CDR3 is CASSYSSMDPGTDTQYF. The CDR3 DNA sequence: TGTGCCAGCAGTTACTCGAGTATGGATCCGGGCACAGATACGCAGTATTTT.

The chain couples TRBV3-1 to TRBJ1-1, with D possibly matching TRBD1 (6 bases). Trimming pared 3 bases from V and 4 bases from J, leaving 9 bases between. Germline V lookup: CDR1 LGHDT, CDR2 YNNKEL (reference sequence). The CDR3 is 13 residues long. This chain's CDR3 is CASSQRGPTEAFF. Here the CDR3 DNA reads TGTGCCAGCAGCCAGCGGGGGCCCACTGAAGCTTTCTTT. The entire variable domain, with the rest obtained from reference TRBV3-1 and TRBJ1-1, is as follows: DTAVSQTPKYLVTQMGNDKSIKCEQNLGHDTMYWYKQDSKKFLKIMFSYNNKELIINETVPNRFSPKSPDKAHLNLHINSLELGDSAVYFCASSQRGPTEAFFGQGTRLTVV.

This clonotype was counted only a few times. The rearrangement uses TRBV2 and TRBJ2-2; TRBD1 is a possible D gene (6 bases). Per germline, CDR1 SNHLY and CDR2 FYNNEI. The CDR3 has 14 amino acids. Trimming left V 8 bases short and J 4 bases short, with 14 bases between. The CDR3 sequence: CASGRQVGTGELFF. CDR3 nucleotide sequence: TGTGCCAGCGGTCGACAGGTGGGCACCGGGGAGCTGTTTTTT. Full variable domain (outside the CDR3, taken from reference TRBV2 and TRBJ2-2): EPEVTQTPSHQVTQMGQEVILRCVPISNHLYFYWYRQILGQKVEFLVSFYNNEISEKSEIFDDQFSVERPDGSNFTLKIRSTKLEDSAMYFCASGRQVGTGELFFGEGSRLTVL.

The CDR3 DNA follows: TGCAGTGCTTTATCGGCCGGGACAGGGCCAGATACGCAGTATTTT. Its protein is CSALSAGTGPDTQYF. The rearrangement links TRBV20-1 to TRBJ2-3, with 9 bases that match TRBD1. The ends lost 5 bases at V and 4 bases at J; junction bases unmatched: 10. CDR1 and CDR2 (germline): DFQATT, SNEGSKA (reference sequence). CDR3 size: 15 residues.

This clonotype has at least ten counts. The rearrangement joins TRBV28 to TRBJ1-5; 7 nucleotides agree with TRBD1. Trimming took 8 bases from V and 2 from J; bases not matched to a gene: 12. This CDR3 is built from 16 residues. CDR1 MDHEN and CDR2 SYDVKM come from the germline V gene. The CDR3 nucleotides read TGTGCCAGCTCCCCCCGAGCCGGGACAGGCAATCAGCCCCAGCATTTT. It encodes CASSPRAGTGNQPQHF. Complete variable domain (other parts from reference TRBV28 and TRBJ1-5): DVKVTQSSRYLVKRTGEKVFLECVQDMDHENMFWYRQDPGLGLRLIYFSYDVKMKEKGDIPEGYSVSREKKERFSLILESASTNQTSMYLCASSPRAGTGNQPQHFGDGTRLSIL.

This clonotype was seen a handful of times. The chain recombines TRBV20-1 with TRBJ2-4; 7 bases are shared with TRBD2. CDR1 and CDR2 from the germline V gene are DFQATT and SNEGSKA (reference sequence). The CDR3 contains 17 residues. V lost 0 bases to trimming and J lost 0 bases; unmatched junction nucleotides: 8. The CDR3 coding sequence is TGCAGTGCTAGAGACCCAAGCGGGATCATAGCCAAAAACATTCAGTACTTC. It specifies CSARDPSGIIAKNIQYF.

This clonotype has more than one count but fewer than ten. The chain has TRBV4-1 and TRBJ2-5, with a possible D match to TRBD2 (6 bases). V gave up 5 bases and J gave up 5 bases, with 18 bases separating them. The CDR3 length is 15 residues. Looked up from germline, CDR1 is MGHRA and CDR2 is YSYEKL. The CDR3 bases are TGCGCCAGCAGCTCTCAGCGGCGGGGTGGGGAGACCCAGTACTTC. It translates to CASSSQRRGGETQYF.

The chain couples TRBV19 to TRBJ1-2, with D perhaps TRBD1 (5 bases). Trimming removed 5 bases at V and 7 bases at J, with 11 bases between. The germline gives CDR1 LNHDA, CDR2 SQIVND (reference sequence). CDR3 length equals 12 residues. The CDR3 here is CASSPRQSGYTF. The CDR3 DNA is TGTGCCAGTAGTCCAAGACAGAGTGGCTACACCTTC.

This clonotype has ten or more counts. This chain connects TRBV3-1 to TRBJ2-7, with D unresolved. The CDR3 is 13 amino acids. V was pared by 3 bases and J by 7 bases, with 13 bases between. Germline V lookup: CDR1 LGHDT, CDR2 YNNKEL (reference sequence). The CDR3 nucleotides read TGTGCCAGCAGCCAGGACCGTTTTGGTGAGCAGTACTTC. Its protein is CASSQDRFGEQYF.

This clonotype was counted only a few times. This chain connects TRBV19 to TRBJ2-3; a weak D match, TRBD2 (5 bases). V was trimmed by 1 base and J by 2 bases, leaving 10 bases between them. The CDR3 is 15 residues long. Looked up from germline, CDR1 is LNHDA and CDR2 is SQIVND (reference sequence). The CDR3 protein is CASSIASGYTDTQYF. The DNA of the CDR3 is TGTGCCAGTAGTATAGCGAGCGGTTACACAGATACGCAGTATTTT.

This clonotype has a count of ten or more. CDR3 in amino acids: CAWSLQGVTHGYTF. The CDR3 nucleotides are TGTGCCTGGAGTTTACAGGGGGTAACTCACGGCTACACCTTC. The V and J genes are TRBV30 and TRBJ1-2; 8 bases are a match to TRBD1. Germline CDR1 reads GTSNPN; CDR2 reads SVGIG (reference sequence). This CDR3 comprises 14 residues. V shed 2 bases, J shed 8 bases, and the junction held 10 bases outside the gene matches. The full variable domain, rest sourced from reference TRBV30 and TRBJ1-2, is SQTIHQWPATLVQPVGSPLSLECTVEGTSNPNLYWYRQAAGRGLQLLFYSVGIGQISSEVPQNLSASRPQDRQFILSSKKLLLSDSGFYLCAWSLQGVTHGYTFGSGTRLTVV.

This clonotype was detected a few times. The chain links TRBV12-3 or TRBV12-4 to TRBJ2-3; tentatively, D is TRBD1 or TRBD2 (6 bases each). There are 14 residues in the CDR3. The V gene lost 7 bases and the J gene lost 2 bases, with 13 bases spanning the gap. DNA of the CDR3: TGTGCCAGCATCCAAGGGGGACTCACAGATACGCAGTATTTT. Encoded protein: CASIQGGLTDTQYF.

The chain links TRBV4-1 to TRBJ1-1, with D maybe TRBD1 (5 bases). V shed 2 bases and J shed 4 bases, with 8 bases lying between them. This CDR3 has 13 residues. Per the germline V gene, CDR1 is MGHRA and CDR2 is YSYEKL. The CDR3 nucleotides are TGCGCCAGCAGCCAATATGGGGGCACTGAAGCTTTCTTT. Protein product: CASSQYGGTEAFF.

J is TRBJ2-3 and V is TRBV20-1; 8 nucleotides line up with TRBD2. Trimming cost V 4 bases and J 3 bases; bases outside gene matches: 6. The CDR3 sequence is 14 residues long. CDR1 and CDR2 from the germline V gene are DFQATT and SNEGSKA (reference sequence). CDR3 in amino acids: CSAKSGRGTDTQYF. Written as DNA, the CDR3 is TGCAGTGCTAAGAGCGGGAGAGGAACAGATACGCAGTATTTT.

This clonotype was seen ten or more times. The J gene is TRBJ2-7, the V gene TRBV20-1; 7 positions match TRBD2. The V gene end was trimmed by 5 bases and the J gene end by 2 bases; junction bases not matched to a gene: 6. From germline, CDR1 is DFQATT and CDR2 SNEGSKA (reference sequence). This CDR3 has 13 amino acids. The CDR3 region is CSARTSGTYEQYF. The CDR3 nucleotides are TGCAGTGCTCGGACAAGCGGGACCTACGAGCAGTACTTC.